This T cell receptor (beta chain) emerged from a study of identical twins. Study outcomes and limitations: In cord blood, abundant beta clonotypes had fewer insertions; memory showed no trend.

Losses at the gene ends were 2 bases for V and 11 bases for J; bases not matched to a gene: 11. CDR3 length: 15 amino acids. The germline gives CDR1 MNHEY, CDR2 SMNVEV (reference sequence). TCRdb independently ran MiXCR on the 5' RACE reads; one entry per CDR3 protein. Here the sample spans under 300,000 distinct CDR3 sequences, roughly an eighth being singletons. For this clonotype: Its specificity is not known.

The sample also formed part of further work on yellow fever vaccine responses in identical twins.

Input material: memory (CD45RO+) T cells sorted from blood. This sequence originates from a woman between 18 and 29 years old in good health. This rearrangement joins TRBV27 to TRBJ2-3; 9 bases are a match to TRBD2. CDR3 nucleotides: TGTGCCAGCAGTTTAAGTTCTAGCGGGATTTCATTGCAGTATTTT. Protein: CASSLSSSGISLQYF.